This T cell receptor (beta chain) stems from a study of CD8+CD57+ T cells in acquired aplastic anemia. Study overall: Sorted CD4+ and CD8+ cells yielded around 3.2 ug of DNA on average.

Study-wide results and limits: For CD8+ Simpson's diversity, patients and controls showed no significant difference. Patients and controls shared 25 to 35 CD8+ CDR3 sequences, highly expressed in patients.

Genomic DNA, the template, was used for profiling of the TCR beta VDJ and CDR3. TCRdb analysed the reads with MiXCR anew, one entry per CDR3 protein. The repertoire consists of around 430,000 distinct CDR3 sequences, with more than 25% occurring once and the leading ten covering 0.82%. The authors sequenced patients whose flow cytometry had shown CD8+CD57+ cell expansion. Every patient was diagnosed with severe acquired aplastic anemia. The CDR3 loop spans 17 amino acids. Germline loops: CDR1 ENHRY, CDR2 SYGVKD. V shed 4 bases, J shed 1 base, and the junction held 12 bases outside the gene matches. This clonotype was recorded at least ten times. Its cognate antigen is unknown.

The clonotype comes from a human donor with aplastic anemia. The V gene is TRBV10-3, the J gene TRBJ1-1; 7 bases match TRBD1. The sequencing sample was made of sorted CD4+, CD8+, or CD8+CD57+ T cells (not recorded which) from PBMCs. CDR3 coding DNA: TGTGCCATCAGTGGGGCTTTTGTCGGGACAGCGAACACTGAAGCTTTCTTT. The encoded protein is CAISGAFVGTANTEAFF.